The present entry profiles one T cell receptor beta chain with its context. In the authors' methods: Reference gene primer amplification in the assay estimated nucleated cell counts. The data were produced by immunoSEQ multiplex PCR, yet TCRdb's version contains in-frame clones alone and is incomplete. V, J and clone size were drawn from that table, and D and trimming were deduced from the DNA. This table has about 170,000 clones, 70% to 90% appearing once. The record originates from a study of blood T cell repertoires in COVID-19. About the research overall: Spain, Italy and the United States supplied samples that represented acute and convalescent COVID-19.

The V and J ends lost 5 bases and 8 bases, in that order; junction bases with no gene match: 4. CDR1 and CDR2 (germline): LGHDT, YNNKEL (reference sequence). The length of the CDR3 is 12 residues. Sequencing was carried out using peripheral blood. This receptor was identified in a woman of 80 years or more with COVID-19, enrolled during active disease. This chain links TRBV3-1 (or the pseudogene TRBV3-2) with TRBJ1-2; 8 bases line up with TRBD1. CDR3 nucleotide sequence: TGTGCCAGCAGCGGACAGGGCTGGGGCTACACCTTC. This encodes CASSGQGWGYTF.